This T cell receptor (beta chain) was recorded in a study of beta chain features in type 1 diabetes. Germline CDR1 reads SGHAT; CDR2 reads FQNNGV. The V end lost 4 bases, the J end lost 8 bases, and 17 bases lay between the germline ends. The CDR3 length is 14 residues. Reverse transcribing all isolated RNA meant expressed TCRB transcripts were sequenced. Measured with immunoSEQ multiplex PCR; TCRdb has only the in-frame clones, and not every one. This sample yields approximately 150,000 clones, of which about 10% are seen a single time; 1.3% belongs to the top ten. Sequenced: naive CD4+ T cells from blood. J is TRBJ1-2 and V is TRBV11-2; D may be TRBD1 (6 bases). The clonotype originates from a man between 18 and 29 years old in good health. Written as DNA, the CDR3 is TGTGCCAGCAGCTCCCCCCCCAGTACAGGGGGCTACACCTTC. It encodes CASSSPPSTGGYTF.